The rows below give T cell receptor beta chains drawn from one sample of a study of cytomegalovirus exposure and HLA in healthy donors. Clones were read by immunoSEQ multiplex PCR, and TCRdb kept only the in-frame ones, dropping some. This sample has approximately 150,000 clones; about nine tenths occur once, and the top ten carry about 0.65%. Sequencing input: PBMCs. The receptors stem from a man aged 18-30 years in good health and CMV-seronegative. Both conserved end residues are part of each CDR3. A D gene is named only where the DNA matches it firmly. Only some rows state a clone size, as once, few, many or a class for expanded clones.

-	-	14	TRBV6-5	TRBJ1-5	CASSYNSLNQPQHF	TGTGCCAGCAGTTATAATAGTCTTAATCAGCCCCAGCATTTT
-	-	14	TRBV2	TRBJ1-2	CASSEAMPGEGYTF	TGTGCCAGCAGTGAAGCGATGCCGGGTGAGGGCTACACCTTC
-	-	13	TRBV6-5	TRBJ1-2	CASRRTEADGYTF	TGTGCCAGCAGAAGGACAGAGGCGGACGGCTACACCTTC
-	-	14	TRBV6-1	TRBJ1-5	CASSETDSNQPQHF	TGTGCCAGCAGTGAAACAGACAGCAATCAGCCCCAGCATTTT
-	-	16	TRBV7-9	TRBJ1-4	CASSPSSLPTNEKLFF	TGTGCCAGCAGCCCATCCAGTCTGCCAACTAATGAAAAACTGTTTTTT
once	-	16	TRBV7-9	TRBJ2-1	CASSLGVGRTYNEQFF	TGTGCCAGCAGCTTAGGGGTGGGGAGAACCTACAATGAGCAGTTCTTC
-	TRBD2	17	TRBV15	TRBJ2-3	CATSSQTSGGRTDTQYF	TGTGCCACCAGCTCCCAGACTAGCGGGGGTCGCACAGATACGCAGTATTTT
-	TRBD2	17	TRBV11-2	TRBJ2-7	CASSLGPLGGGAYEQYF	TGTGCCAGCAGCTTAGGACCCCTCGGCGGGGGGGCCTACGAGCAGTACTTC
-	-	15	TRBV7-3	TRBJ2-7	CASSPRGGQGYEQYF	TGTGCCAGCAGCCCAAGGGGGGGGCAAGGCTACGAGCAGTACTTC
once	-	16	TRBV6-5	TRBJ1-2	CASSYSNRAAGYGYTF	TGTGCCAGCAGTTACTCGAATCGAGCGGCAGGCTATGGCTACACCTTC
-	-	16	TRBV12-2	TRBJ1-5	CASRLARGVCNQPQHF	TGTGCAAGTCGCCTAGCGCGGGGGGTGTGCAATCAGCCCCAGCATTTT
once	-	15	TRBV7-9	TRBJ1-4	CASSLGAGVGEKLFF	TGTGCCAGCAGCTTAGGGGCAGGGGTCGGTGAAAAACTGTTTTTT
-	TRBD2	14	TRBV6-6	TRBJ2-5	CASSYTSGSETQYF	TGTGCCAGCAGTTACACTAGCGGGAGCGAGACCCAGTACTTC